This T cell receptor beta chain was recovered during a study of vaccination and CD4 T cells after COVID-19. Looking at the study overall: Cellular stimulation was performed using overlapping spike peptides derived from SARS-CoV-2, HCoV-NL63, HCoV-OC43 and HCoV-229E.

The treatment is: roughly 10-day PBMC culture with coronavirus spike peptide pools or control peptides (ViraFEST assay). Wells contained some 1.9 million PBMCs each, and these were cultured with roughly 10 IU/ml IL-2 and around 10 ug/ml peptide pools. This clonotype showed up just a few times. Its antigen is not identified. The Oncomine TCR Beta short-read assay was what sequenced the DNA obtained from cultured CD4+ T cells. TCRdb recomputed calls from the PCR reads with MiXCR, one row per CDR3 protein. Among approximately 12,000 distinct CDR3 sequences listed, about 31% were seen once. The receptor was derived from a human donor who had recovered from COVID-19. This material consisted of CD4+ T cells from blood, cultured in vitro, taken after SARS-CoV-2 vaccination.

DNA of the CDR3: TGTGCCAGCAGCCAAGAAAGGCGGCTAGCGGGAGACGGGACGCAGTATTTT. It translates to CASSQERRLAGDGTQYF. The chain joins TRBV14 to TRBJ2-3; 10 bases are a match to TRBD2. This CDR3 has 17 amino acids. From germline, CDR1 is SGHDN and CDR2 FVKESK. J was trimmed by 9 bases and V by 0 bases; bases with no gene match: 12.